This entry lists 3 T cell receptor beta chains sequenced from one sample in a study of blood T cell repertoires in COVID-19 (dated by TCRdb to 2020 to 2022). Library prep was done by the immunoSEQ multiplex PCR assay. TCRdb took this table from immuneACCESS and kept in-frame rearrangements with V and J called. Such tables lack part of the clones; where checked against another copy, unresolved V genes explain under half of the gap, and the rest is unexplained. Counted in this sample were 200,000 to 250,000 clones; nearly 90% of them appeared once. Approximately 12% of the sample is held by the ten biggest clonotypes. Sequencing was done on a sample of peripheral blood. The receptors come from a woman aged 18-30 years who had recovered from COVID-19.

The rearrangement uses TRBV4-1 and TRBJ2-2; maybe TRBD2 (6 bases). Germline V gene lookup returns CDR1 MGHRA and CDR2 YSYEKL. Trimming took off 3 bases at V and 2 bases at J, with 13 bases between the two ends. This CDR3 is built from 16 residues. The CDR3 loop is CASSHPPGSNTGELFF. The CDR3 DNA reads as TGCGCCAGCAGCCATCCCCCCGGGAGCAACACCGGGGAGCTGTTTTTT.

The gene calls are TRBV6-5 and TRBJ1-5; 9 nucleotides agree with TRBD1. Germline V CDR1 and CDR2: MNHEY, SVGAGI. Trimming cost V 4 bases and J 8 bases; bases outside gene matches: 9. There are 15 residues in the CDR3. The CDR3 DNA is TGTGCCAGCAGTTCTTCTGACAGGGGGTGGAAGCCCCAGCATTTT. Translated: CASSSSDRGWKPQHF.

The chain has TRBV30 and TRBJ2-1; D might be TRBD2 (5 bases). Germline V gene lookup returns CDR1 GTSNPN and CDR2 SVGIG (reference sequence). The length of the CDR3 is 15 residues. Deletions cut 3 bases from V and 6 bases from J, with 18 bases between. For the CDR3, the DNA is TGTGCCTGGAGCTTGCGAGGGCCCACCTCCAATGAGCAGTTCTTC. This encodes CAWSLRGPTSNEQFF.